One sample yielded the 2 T cell receptor beta chains listed below, sequenced in a study of T cells after posttransplantation cyclophosphamide. Cyclophosphamide on days +3 and +4 followed busulfan-fludarabine conditioning and a marrow graft. The data were produced by immunoSEQ multiplex PCR, yet TCRdb's version contains in-frame clones alone and is incomplete. The sample shows tens of thousands of clones, about nine tenths of them seen only once. Material: PBMCs, obtained around 60 days after allogeneic stem cell transplant with posttransplant cyclophosphamide. The source of these receptors is a male patient aged 55 to 70 who received an allogeneic stem cell transplant from a related donor and was CMV-positive. T cells may partly derive from the graft donor.

This clone was recorded only once. The chain couples TRBV7-6 to TRBJ2-1, with D unclear. Trimming removed 2 bases from V and 4 bases from J, with 9 bases in between. CDR1 and CDR2 (germline): SGHVS, FNYEAQ. The length of the CDR3 is 14 residues. This chain's CDR3 is CASSLSGAYNEQFF. DNA for the CDR3: TGTGCCAGCAGCTTATCCGGAGCGTACAATGAGCAGTTCTTC.

The V gene is TRBV20-1, the J gene TRBJ2-7, with D hard to call. The CDR3 is made up of 11 amino acids. Germline V gives CDR1 DFQATT, CDR2 SNEGSKA (reference sequence). V was shortened by 2 bases and J by 6 bases, with 8 bases between the two germline ends. The CDR3 DNA is TGCAGTGCTAGACCGGTGCGCGAGCAGTACTTC. Translation gives CSARPVREQYF.